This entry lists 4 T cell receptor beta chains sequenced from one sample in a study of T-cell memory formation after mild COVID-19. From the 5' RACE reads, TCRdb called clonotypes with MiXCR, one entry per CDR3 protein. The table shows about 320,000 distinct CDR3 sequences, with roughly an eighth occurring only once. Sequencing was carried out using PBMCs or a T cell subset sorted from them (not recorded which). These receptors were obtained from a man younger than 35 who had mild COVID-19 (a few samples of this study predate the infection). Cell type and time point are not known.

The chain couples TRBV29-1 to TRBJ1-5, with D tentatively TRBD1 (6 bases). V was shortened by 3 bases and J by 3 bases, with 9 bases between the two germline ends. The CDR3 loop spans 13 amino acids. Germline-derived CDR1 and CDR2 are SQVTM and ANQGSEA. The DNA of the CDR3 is TGCAGCGTTGAGACAGGCGACAATCAGCCCCAGCATTTT. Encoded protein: CSVETGDNQPQHF.

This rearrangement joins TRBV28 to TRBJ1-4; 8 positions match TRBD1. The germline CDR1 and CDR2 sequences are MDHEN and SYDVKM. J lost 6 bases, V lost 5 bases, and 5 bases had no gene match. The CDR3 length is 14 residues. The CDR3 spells CASSPGGAYEKLFF. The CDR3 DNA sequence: TGTGCCAGCAGTCCAGGGGGCGCCTATGAAAAACTGTTTTTT.

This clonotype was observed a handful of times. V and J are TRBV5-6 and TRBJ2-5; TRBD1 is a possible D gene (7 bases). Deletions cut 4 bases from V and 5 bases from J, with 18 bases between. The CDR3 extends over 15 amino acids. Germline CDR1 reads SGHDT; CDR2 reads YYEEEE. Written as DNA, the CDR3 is TGTGCCAGCAGCGCGAAATGGAGGGGGCTGGAGACCCAGTACTTC. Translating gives CASSAKWRGLETQYF.

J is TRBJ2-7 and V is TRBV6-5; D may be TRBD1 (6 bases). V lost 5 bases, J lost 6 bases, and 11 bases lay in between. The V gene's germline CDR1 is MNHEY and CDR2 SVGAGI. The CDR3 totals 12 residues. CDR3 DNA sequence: TGTGCCAGCAGTCAGGGGACGAGCGAGCAGTACTTC. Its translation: CASSQGTSEQYF.